This passage covers 20 T cell receptor beta chains from one sample sequenced in a study of vaccination effects on CD4 cells after COVID-19. Sequencing was performed with immunoSEQ multiplex PCR; in TCRdb, only in-frame clones are kept and a portion is missing. The table includes tens of thousands of clones, 55% to 80% detected once. In the ViraFEST assay, antigen-specific CD4+ clonotypes were identified by expansion after peptide-pool stimulation. Culturing for around 10 days preceded CD4+ T cell isolation. Among the vaccine recipients, none had a prior SARS-CoV-2 infection, and nucleocapsid antibodies were negative. These receptors' targets are unknown. The specimen was CD4+ T cells from PBMCs cultured with SARS-CoV-2 spike peptides, collected before COVID-19 vaccination. These receptors were collected from a human donor who received a COVID-19 vaccine.

The CDR3 DNA follows: TGTGCCAGCAGCTTGTTTCAGGGGAGCACAGATACGCAGTATTTT. Translating gives CASSLFQGSTDTQYF. The chain couples TRBV5-6 to TRBJ2-3; maybe TRBD1 (6 bases). The CDR3 runs 15 residues. Trimming removed 1 base from V and 0 bases from J, with 9 bases in between. Germline values: CDR1 SGHDT, CDR2 YYEEEE.

The gene calls are TRBV18 and TRBJ2-5; D uncertain. Trimming pared 3 bases from V and 4 bases from J, leaving 9 bases between. The CDR3 contains 13 residues. Germline lookup yields CDR1 KGHSH and CDR2 LQKENI. The CDR3 sequence: CASSPGWGETQYF. The CDR3 bases are TGTGCCAGCTCACCTGGCTGGGGAGAGACCCAGTACTTC.

The V and J genes are TRBV6-5 and TRBJ1-4, with D hard to call. The CDR3 covers 14 residues. The V gene's germline CDR1 is MNHEY and CDR2 SVGAGI. Trimming left V 5 bases short and J 8 bases short, with 15 bases between. The DNA of the CDR3 is TGTGCCAGCAGTCCGGGCCCCGTGAGGGAAAAACTGTTTTTT. This encodes CASSPGPVREKLFF.

This chain links TRBV18 with TRBJ2-7; the D call may be TRBD1 or TRBD2 (5 bases each). The CDR3 runs to 16 residues. The V end was cut by 9 bases, the J end by 5 bases, with 26 bases between. Germline loops: CDR1 KGHSH, CDR2 LQKENI. This chain's CDR3 is CASSTISRGQIDEQYF. The CDR3 nucleotides read TGTGCCAGTTCAACTATATCGAGGGGTCAAATAGACGAGCAGTACTTC.

V and J are TRBV27 and TRBJ2-5; a possible D gene is TRBD1 (5 bases). V gave up 4 bases and J gave up 2 bases, with 14 bases separating them. The CDR3 consists of 15 residues. Germline V gives CDR1 MNHEY, CDR2 SMNVEV (reference sequence). The CDR3 DNA follows: TGTGCCAGCAGTTCCCAACAGGTCGGGCAAGAGACCCAGTACTTC. Protein: CASSSQQVGQETQYF.

This clone was recorded only once. The chain recombines TRBV6-6 with TRBJ2-5; 12 bases are shared with TRBD1. Germline-derived CDR1 and CDR2 are MNHNY and SVGAGI (reference sequence). This CDR3 is 20 amino acids long. Trimming removed 6 bases from V and 5 bases from J; junction bases left unmatched: 22. The CDR3 nucleotides read TGTGCCAGCAGCATTAAAATCGGAACCGGGACAGGGGGCTCATGGGAGACCCAGTACTTC. Translating it yields CASSIKIGTGTGGSWETQYF.

This chain connects TRBV10-2 to TRBJ2-7; D is ambiguous. Trimming took 0 bases from V and 2 from J, leaving 5 bases between them. The germline CDR1 and CDR2 sequences are WSHSY and SAAADI. The CDR3 is made up of 13 amino acids. The CDR3 DNA reads TGCGCCAGCAGTGAGTCGACTCCCTACGAGCAGTACTTC. Translation gives CASSESTPYEQYF.

This clone was observed a handful of times. This chain joins TRBV5-8 and TRBJ2-5; TRBD1 matches 7 bases. Germline CDR1 and CDR2: SGHTS and YDEGEE. The ends lost 0 bases at V and 5 bases at J; junction bases unmatched: 7. This CDR3 contains 15 residues. CDR3 in DNA: TGTGCCAGCAGCTTGGCCGGGACAGTGAGTGAGACCCAGTACTTC. Encoded protein: CASSLAGTVSETQYF.

The rearrangement uses TRBV27 and TRBJ2-7, with TRBD1 identical over 11 bases. V shed 9 bases and J 6 bases; nucleotides not matched to a gene: 13. The CDR3 has 15 amino acids. Germline V lookup: CDR1 MNHEY, CDR2 SMNVEV (reference sequence). CDR3 nucleotide sequence: TGTGCCAGTTCCTTTACTCCAGGGACAGGGGGCGAGCAGTACTTC. Translated, it gives CASSFTPGTGGEQYF.

The chain uses TRBV2 and TRBJ1-4; D uncertain. The ends were cut back, 6 bases at V and 7 bases at J, with 15 bases in the middle. Germline assignment: CDR1 SNHLY and CDR2 FYNNEI. CDR3 length equals 14 residues. CDR3 in amino acids: CASRRSGFGEKLFF. As DNA, the CDR3 is TGTGCCAGCAGACGATCGGGGTTCGGTGAAAAACTGTTTTTT.

The CDR3 protein is CASSLDSIYGYTF. In nucleotides, the CDR3 is TGTGCCAGCTCGCTGGACTCCATCTATGGCTACACCTTC. The V call is TRBV18, the J call TRBJ1-2; D is undetermined. Germline CDR1 reads KGHSH; CDR2 reads LQKENI. This CDR3 region has 13 residues. The V end was cut by 6 bases, the J end by 4 bases, with 12 bases between.

This chain uses TRBV10-3 with TRBJ2-2; TRBD2 matches 14 bases. The CDR3 runs to 17 residues. V gave up 1 base and J gave up 4 bases; unmatched junction bases: 2. Looked up from germline, CDR1 is ENHRY and CDR2 is SYGVKD. The CDR3 nucleotides are TGTGCCATCAGTGAGTGGGGACTAGCGGGAGCCACCGGGGAGCTGTTTTTT. This translates into CAISEWGLAGATGELFF.

This clone has just a few counts. The V and J genes are TRBV20-1 and TRBJ2-7, with 11 bases lining up with TRBD1. The trim removed 6 bases at V and 4 bases at J, leaving 8 bases unmatched. The CDR3 is 14 amino acids. Germline V gene lookup returns CDR1 DFQATT and CDR2 SNEGSKA (reference sequence). The CDR3 reads CSASMGQGDYEQYF. The DNA for the CDR3 is TGCAGTGCGAGTATGGGACAGGGGGATTACGAGCAGTACTTC.

The V call is TRBV2, the J call TRBJ2-7; TRBD1 aligns across 7 bases. CDR1 and CDR2 (germline): SNHLY, FYNNEI. V was clipped by 5 bases and J by 3 bases; unmatched bases: 4. This CDR3 comprises 13 residues. CDR3 DNA: TGTGCCAGCAGTTATAGACAGGGCTACGAGCAGTACTTC. Its translation is CASSYRQGYEQYF.

The table lists this clone with a few counts. The chain employs TRBV6-4 and TRBJ2-3, with 8 nucleotides matching TRBD2. The V and J ends lost 2 bases and 3 bases, in that order; junction bases with no gene match: 1. Germline CDR1 MRHNA, CDR2 SNTAGT. The CDR3 length is 14 residues. CDR3 sequence (DNA): TGTGCCAGCAGTGACCGGGGGGGAACAGATACGCAGTATTTT. Translating it yields CASSDRGGTDTQYF.

V usage is TRBV20-1 and J usage is TRBJ2-2; TRBD2 matches at 9 bases. The V gene's germline CDR1 is DFQATT and CDR2 SNEGSKA (reference sequence). V was pared by 3 bases and J by 4 bases, with 3 bases of the junction left unmatched. The CDR3 has 14 amino acids. CDR3 in amino acids: CSASLAGPTGELFF. The CDR3 DNA is TGCAGTGCTAGTCTAGCGGGACCCACCGGGGAGCTGTTTTTT.

J is TRBJ1-1 and V is TRBV27, with D tentatively TRBD1 (5 bases). There are 13 residues in the CDR3. Germline CDR1 and CDR2: MNHEY and SMNVEV (reference sequence). V lost 8 bases and J 0 bases, leaving 10 bases between the germline ends. The DNA of the CDR3 is TGTGCCAGCTCCGGGGGAATGAACACTGAAGCTTTCTTT. Translated: CASSGGMNTEAFF.

The rearrangement joins TRBV18 to TRBJ1-3, with 8 bases identical to TRBD1. Per germline, CDR1 KGHSH and CDR2 LQKENI. The CDR3 runs to 15 residues. V lost 3 bases to trimming and J lost 4 bases; unmatched junction nucleotides: 5. CDR3 DNA sequence: TGTGCCAGCTCACCCCCGGGACAGGAGGGAAACACCATATATTTT. The encoded protein is CASSPPGQEGNTIYF. Full variable domain (rest looked up from reference TRBV18 and TRBJ1-3): NAGVMQNPRHLVRRRGQEARLRCSPMKGHSHVYWYRQLPEEGLKFMVYLQKENIIDESGMPKERFSAEFPKEGPSILRIQQVVRGDSAAYFCASSPPGQEGNTIYFGEGSWLTVV.

The chain is built from TRBV18 and TRBJ1-4; D is unclear. This CDR3 has 16 amino acids. Germline CDR1 KGHSH, CDR2 LQKENI. V gave up 3 bases and J gave up 2 bases, with 13 bases separating them. The CDR3 coding sequence is TGTGCCAGCTCACCGTTTATTTTGAGGACTAATGAAAAACTGTTTTTT. Its translation: CASSPFILRTNEKLFF.

The chain uses TRBV7-8 and TRBJ1-1; the D is unclear. V lost 1 base, J lost 1 base, and 10 bases lay in between. This CDR3 comprises 15 residues. The V gene's germline CDR1 is SGHVS and CDR2 FQNEAQ. In DNA form, the CDR3 reads TGTGCCAGCAGCTTAGGTTCAGGATGGAACACTGAAGCTTTCTTT. The encoded protein is CASSLGSGWNTEAFF.